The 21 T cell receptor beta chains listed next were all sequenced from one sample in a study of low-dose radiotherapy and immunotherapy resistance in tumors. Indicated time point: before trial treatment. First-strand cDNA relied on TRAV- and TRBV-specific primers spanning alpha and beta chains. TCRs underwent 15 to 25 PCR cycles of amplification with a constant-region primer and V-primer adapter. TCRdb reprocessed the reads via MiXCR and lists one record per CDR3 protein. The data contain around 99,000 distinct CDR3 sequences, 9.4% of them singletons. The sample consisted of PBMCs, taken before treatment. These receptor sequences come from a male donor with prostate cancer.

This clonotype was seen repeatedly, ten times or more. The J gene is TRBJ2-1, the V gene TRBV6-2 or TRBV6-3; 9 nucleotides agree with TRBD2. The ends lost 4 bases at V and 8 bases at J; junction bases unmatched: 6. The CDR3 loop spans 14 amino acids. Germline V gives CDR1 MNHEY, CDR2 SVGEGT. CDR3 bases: TGTGCCAGCAGTTTAGGACTAGCGTTGGATGAGCAGTTCTTC. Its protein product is CASSLGLALDEQFF.

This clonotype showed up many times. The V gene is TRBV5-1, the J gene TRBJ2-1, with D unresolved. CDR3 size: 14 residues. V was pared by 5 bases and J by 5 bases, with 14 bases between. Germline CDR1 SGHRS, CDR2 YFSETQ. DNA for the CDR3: TGCGCCAGCAGTGGGCTAGGTCCCCACAATGAGCAGTTCTTC. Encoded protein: CASSGLGPHNEQFF.

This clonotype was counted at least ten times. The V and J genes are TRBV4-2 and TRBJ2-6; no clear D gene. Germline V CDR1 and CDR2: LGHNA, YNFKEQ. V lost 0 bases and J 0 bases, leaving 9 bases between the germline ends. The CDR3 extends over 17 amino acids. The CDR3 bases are TGTGCCAGCAGCCAAGATCATATAAGCTCTGGGGCCAACGTCCTGACTTTC. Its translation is CASSQDHISSGANVLTF.

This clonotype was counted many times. This chain's CDR3 is CSAQKGSYEQYF. As DNA, the CDR3 is TGCAGTGCTCAGAAGGGGTCCTACGAGCAGTACTTC. The rearrangement links TRBV20-1 to TRBJ2-7; D may be TRBD1 (5 bases). Trimming shortened V by 5 bases and J by 1 base, and 9 bases separated the two germline ends. The germline gives CDR1 DFQATT, CDR2 SNEGSKA (reference sequence). This CDR3 is 12 amino acids long.

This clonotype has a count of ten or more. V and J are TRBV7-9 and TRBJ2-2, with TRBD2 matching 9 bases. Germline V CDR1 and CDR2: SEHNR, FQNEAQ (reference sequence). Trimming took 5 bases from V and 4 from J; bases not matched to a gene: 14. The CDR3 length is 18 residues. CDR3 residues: CASSPPRGSGSSTGELFF. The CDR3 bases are TGTGCCAGCAGCCCGCCCCGCGGTAGCGGGAGTTCCACCGGGGAGCTGTTTTTT. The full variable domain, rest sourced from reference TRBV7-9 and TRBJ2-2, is DTGVSQNPRHKITKRGQNVTFRCDPISEHNRLYWYRQTLGQGPEFLTYFQNEAQLEKSRLLSDRFSAERPKGSFSTLEIQRTEQGDSAMYLCASSPPRGSGSSTGELFFGEGSRLTVL.

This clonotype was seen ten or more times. The DNA of the CDR3 is TGCAGTGCTAGAGACCGACAGGGTTCTAATGAAAAACTGTTTTTT. This gives the protein CSARDRQGSNEKLFF. This chain joins TRBV20-1 and TRBJ1-4; 7 bases map to TRBD1. Unmatched junction bases numbered 4, after V lost 0 bases and J lost 3 bases. Germline CDR1 and CDR2: DFQATT and SNEGSKA (reference sequence). This CDR3 is built from 15 residues.

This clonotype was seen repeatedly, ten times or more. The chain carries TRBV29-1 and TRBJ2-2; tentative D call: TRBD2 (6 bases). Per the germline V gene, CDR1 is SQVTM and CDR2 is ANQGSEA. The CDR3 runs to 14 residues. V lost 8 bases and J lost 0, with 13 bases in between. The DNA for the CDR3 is TGCAGCTATGGGACTGGTACGAACACCGGGGAGCTGTTTTTT. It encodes CSYGTGTNTGELFF.

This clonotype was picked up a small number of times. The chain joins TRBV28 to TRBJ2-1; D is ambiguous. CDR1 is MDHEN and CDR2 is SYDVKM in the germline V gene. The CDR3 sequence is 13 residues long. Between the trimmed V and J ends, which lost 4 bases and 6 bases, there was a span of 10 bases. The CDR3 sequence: CASSSGLGNEQFF. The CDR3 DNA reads TGTGCCAGCAGTTCGGGCCTCGGCAATGAGCAGTTCTTC.

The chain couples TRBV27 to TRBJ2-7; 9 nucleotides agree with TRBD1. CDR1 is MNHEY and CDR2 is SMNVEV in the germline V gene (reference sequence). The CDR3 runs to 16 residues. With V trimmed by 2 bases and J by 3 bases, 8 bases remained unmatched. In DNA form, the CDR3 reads TGTGCCAGCAGTTTACTTACCGGGACAGGGTACTACGAGCAGTACTTC. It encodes CASSLLTGTGYYEQYF.

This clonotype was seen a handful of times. DNA for the CDR3: TGTGCCAGCAGTTTAGCTCGTTTTGTGGCGGGAGCGGATACGCAGTATTTT. Translating it yields CASSLARFVAGADTQYF. V and J are TRBV28 and TRBJ2-3; TRBD2 matches at 7 bases. This CDR3 is 17 amino acids long. V lost 2 bases and J lost 6; bases outside the gene matches: 14. Germline loops: CDR1 MDHEN, CDR2 SYDVKM.

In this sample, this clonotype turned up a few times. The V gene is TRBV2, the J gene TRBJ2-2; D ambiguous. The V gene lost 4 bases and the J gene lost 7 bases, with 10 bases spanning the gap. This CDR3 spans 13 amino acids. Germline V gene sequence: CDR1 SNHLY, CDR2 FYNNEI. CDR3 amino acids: CASSVGFDGELFF. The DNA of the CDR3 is TGTGCCAGCAGTGTTGGTTTTGACGGGGAGCTGTTTTTT.

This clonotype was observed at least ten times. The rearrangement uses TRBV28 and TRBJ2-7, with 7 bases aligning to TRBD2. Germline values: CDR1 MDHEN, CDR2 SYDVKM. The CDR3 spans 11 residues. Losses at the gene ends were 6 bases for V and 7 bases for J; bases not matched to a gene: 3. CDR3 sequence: CASRWGGEQYF. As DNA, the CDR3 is TGTGCCAGCAGATGGGGGGGGGAGCAGTACTTC.

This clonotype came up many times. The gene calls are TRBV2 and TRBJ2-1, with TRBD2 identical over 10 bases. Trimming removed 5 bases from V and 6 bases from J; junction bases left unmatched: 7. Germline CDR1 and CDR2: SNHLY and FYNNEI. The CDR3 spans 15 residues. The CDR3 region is CASSRSSGRGNEQFF. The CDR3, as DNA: TGTGCCAGCAGTCGTTCTAGCGGGAGAGGCAATGAGCAGTTCTTC.

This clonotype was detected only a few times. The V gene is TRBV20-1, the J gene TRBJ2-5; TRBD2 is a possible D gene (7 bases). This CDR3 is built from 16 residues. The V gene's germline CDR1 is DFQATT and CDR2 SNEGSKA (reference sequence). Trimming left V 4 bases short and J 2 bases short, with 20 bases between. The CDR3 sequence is CSATRGSGISQETQYF. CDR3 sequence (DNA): TGCAGTGCTACGAGGGGGAGCGGGATCAGTCAAGAGACCCAGTACTTC.

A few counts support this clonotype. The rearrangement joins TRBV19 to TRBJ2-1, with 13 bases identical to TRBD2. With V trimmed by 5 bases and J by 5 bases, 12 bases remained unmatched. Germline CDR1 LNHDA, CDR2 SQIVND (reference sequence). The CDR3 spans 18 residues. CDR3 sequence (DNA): TGTGCCAGTAGTTCTCCGGGACTAGCGGGATCTACCGACAATGAGCAGTTCTTC. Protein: CASSSPGLAGSTDNEQFF.

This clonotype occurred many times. The CDR3 reads CASSSHGGRDLIYGYTF. Here the CDR3 DNA reads TGTGCCAGCAGTTCCCATGGGGGCCGAGACCTTATTTATGGCTACACCTTC. The V call is TRBV6-6, the J call TRBJ1-2; D perhaps matches TRBD1 (6 bases). Germline CDR1 is MNHNY and CDR2 is SVGAGI (reference sequence). The ends were cut back, 4 bases at V and 5 bases at J, with 23 bases in the middle. The length of the CDR3 is 17 residues.

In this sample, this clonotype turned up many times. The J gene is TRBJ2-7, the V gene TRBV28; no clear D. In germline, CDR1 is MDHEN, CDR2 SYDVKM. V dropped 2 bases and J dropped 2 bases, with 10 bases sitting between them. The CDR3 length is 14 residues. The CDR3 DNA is TGTGCCAGCAGTTTAGCGGTTACAGCCTACGAGCAGTACTTC. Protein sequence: CASSLAVTAYEQYF.

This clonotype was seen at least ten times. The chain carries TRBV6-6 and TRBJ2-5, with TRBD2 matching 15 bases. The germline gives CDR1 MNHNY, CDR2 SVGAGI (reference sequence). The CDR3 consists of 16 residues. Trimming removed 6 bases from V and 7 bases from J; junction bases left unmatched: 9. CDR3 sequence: CASSSGLAGGLGTQYF. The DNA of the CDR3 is TGTGCCAGCAGCTCCGGACTAGCGGGAGGGCTGGGGACCCAGTACTTC.

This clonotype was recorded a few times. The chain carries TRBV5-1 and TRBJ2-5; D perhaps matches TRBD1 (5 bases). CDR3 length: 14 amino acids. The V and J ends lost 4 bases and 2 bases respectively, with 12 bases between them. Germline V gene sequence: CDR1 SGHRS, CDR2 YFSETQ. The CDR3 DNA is TGCGCCAGCAGCGGATACAGGTATCAAGAGACCCAGTACTTC. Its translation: CASSGYRYQETQYF. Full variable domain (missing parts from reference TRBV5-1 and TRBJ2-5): KAGVTQTPRYLIKTRGQQVTLSCSPISGHRSVSWYQQTPGQGLQFLFEYFSETQRNKGNFPGRFSGRQFSNSRSEMNVSTLELGDSALYLCASSGYRYQETQYFGPGTRLLVL.

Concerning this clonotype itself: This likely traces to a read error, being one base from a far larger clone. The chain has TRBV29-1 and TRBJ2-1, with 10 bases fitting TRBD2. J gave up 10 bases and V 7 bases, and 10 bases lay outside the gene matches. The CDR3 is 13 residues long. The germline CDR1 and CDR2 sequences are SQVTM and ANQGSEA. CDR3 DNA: TGCAGCGCGGGACTAGCGCCTACCTACGAGCAGTTCTTC. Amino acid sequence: CSAGLAPTYEQFF.

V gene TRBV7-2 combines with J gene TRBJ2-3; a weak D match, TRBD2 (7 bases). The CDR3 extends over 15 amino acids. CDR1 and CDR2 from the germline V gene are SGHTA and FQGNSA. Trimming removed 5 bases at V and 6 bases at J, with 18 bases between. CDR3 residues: CASSPTWGGADTQYF. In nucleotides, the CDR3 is TGTGCCAGCAGCCCTACATGGGGGGGCGCCGATACGCAGTATTTT.